A selection of T cell receptor beta chains follows, all from one sample in a study of blood T cell repertoires in COVID-19. Libraries were prepared by immunoSEQ multiplex PCR; TCRdb keeps only in-frame clonotypes and omits some of them. The sample includes roughly 86,000 clones, around 92% of them seen just once. The specimen sequenced was peripheral blood. The receptors originated from a woman in her forties or fifties in a cohort sampled during active COVID-19. Both conserved end residues are part of each CDR3. A D gene is named only where the DNA matches it firmly. The listing skips clone size in some rows; elsewhere it reads once, few, many or a size class.

clone size	V gene	J gene	D gene	CDR3 protein	CDR3 DNA
-	TRBV7-9	TRBJ1-1	TRBD1	CASSTEGDSGTEAFF	TGTGCCAGCAGCACCGAGGGGGACAGCGGAACTGAAGCTTTCTTT
-	TRBV6-5	TRBJ1-1	-	CASRRMGRTEAFF	TGTGCCAGCAGGAGAATGGGGAGGACTGAAGCTTTCTTT
-	TRBV19	TRBJ2-5	-	CASYGGQETQYF	TGTGCCAGTTACGGCGGGCAGGAGACCCAGTACTTC
once	TRBV20-1	TRBJ2-5	TRBD2	CSASTGTSGVETQYF	TGCAGTGCTAGTACCGGGACTAGCGGGGTTGAGACCCAGTACTTC
-	TRBV5-1	TRBJ1-4	-	CASSWGDYESNEKLFF	TGCGCCAGCAGCTGGGGGGACTACGAGTCTAATGAAAAACTGTTTTTT
-	TRBV5-4	TRBJ1-1	TRBD1	CASSLTGEGGTEAFF	TGTGCCAGCAGCCTTACAGGGGAAGGGGGCACTGAAGCTTTCTTT
-	TRBV3-1/TRBV3-2	TRBJ1-1	TRBD1	CASSQARDRGITEAFF	TGTGCCAGCAGCCAAGCCCGTGACAGGGGTATCACTGAAGCTTTCTTT
-	TRBV7-3	TRBJ2-1	TRBD2	CASSPMTSGSYNEQFF	TGTGCCAGCAGCCCTATGACTAGCGGCTCCTACAATGAGCAGTTCTTC
-	TRBV6-5	TRBJ2-5	TRBD2	CASILSGSGRETQYF	TGTGCCAGCATCCTTAGCGGGAGTGGTCGAGAGACCCAGTACTTC
-	TRBV12-3/TRBV12-4	TRBJ1-4	TRBD1	CASQTGVGEKLFF	TGTGCCAGTCAAACAGGGGTGGGCGAAAAACTGTTTTTT
once	TRBV19	TRBJ2-1	TRBD2	CASKPGGNNEQFF	TGTGCCAGTAAACCGGGAGGTAACAATGAGCAGTTCTTC